These 10 T cell receptor beta chains were sequenced from one sample in a study of CD8 T cells in Susac syndrome. RNA in amounts of 0.5 to 1 ug was reverse transcribed with random hexamers. One entry per CDR3 protein results from TCRdb running MiXCR on the immunoSEQ multiplex PCR reads. The sample holds 140,000 or so distinct CDR3 sequences; 95% are singletons and the top ten take approximately 0.12%. Specimen: CD4+ T cells from PBMCs. Every receptor here comes from a human donor with multiple sclerosis.

The V gene is TRBV6-5, the J gene TRBJ1-4; D may be TRBD1 (5 bases). Per the germline V gene, CDR1 is MNHEY and CDR2 is SVGAGI. The V and J ends lost 7 bases and 0 bases respectively, with 9 bases between them. The CDR3 totals 14 residues. As DNA, the CDR3 is TGTGCCAGCAAGGCGGGGGCAACTAATGAAAAACTGTTTTTT. It specifies CASKAGATNEKLFF.

The rearrangement joins TRBV4-1 to TRBJ2-2; the D is unclear. The CDR3 totals 15 residues. CDR1 MGHRA and CDR2 YSYEKL come from the germline V gene. V was cut by 5 bases and J by 1 base, with 11 bases left in between. CDR3 residues: CASSIGEQNTGELFF. In DNA, the CDR3 is TGCGCCAGCAGCATTGGTGAACAGAACACCGGGGAGCTGTTTTTT.

The chain uses TRBV5-1 and TRBJ1-2, with 12 bases aligning to TRBD1. In germline, CDR1 is SGHRS, CDR2 YFSETQ. The CDR3 sequence is 15 residues long. The ends lost 0 bases at V and 6 bases at J; junction bases unmatched: 3. The CDR3 coding sequence is TGCGCCAGCAGCTTGGAGGGACAGGGGGCTAATGGCTACACCTTC. Amino acids: CASSLEGQGANGYTF.

This chain joins TRBV7-3 and TRBJ1-1, with 8 bases fitting TRBD1. The ends lost 5 bases at V and 4 bases at J; junction bases unmatched: 3. The germline CDR1 and CDR2 sequences are SGHTA and FQGTGA. The CDR3 loop spans 13 amino acids. The CDR3: CASSTDRGTEAFF. In DNA, the CDR3 is TGTGCCAGCAGCACCGACAGGGGCACTGAAGCTTTCTTT.

V usage is TRBV18 and J usage is TRBJ1-1; D perhaps matches TRBD1 (6 bases). The CDR3 contains 15 residues. V lost 6 bases and J 3 bases, leaving 17 bases between the germline ends. Germline loops: CDR1 KGHSH, CDR2 LQKENI. The CDR3 region is CASSNGRRTDTEAFF. The CDR3 DNA sequence: TGTGCCAGCTCGAATGGGCGCCGGACAGACACTGAAGCTTTCTTT.

The V call is TRBV7-2, the J call TRBJ2-5; 7 bases line up with TRBD2. Germline V gene lookup returns CDR1 SGHTA and CDR2 FQGNSA. CDR3 length equals 16 residues. Trimming cost V 5 bases and J 6 bases; bases outside gene matches: 15. The CDR3 loop reads CASSPLDGGGRKTQYF. The CDR3 nucleotides read TGTGCCAGCAGCCCACTTGACGGGGGAGGGAGAAAGACCCAGTACTTC.

The chain combines TRBV15 with TRBJ2-7, with D perhaps matching TRBD2 (6 bases). V was trimmed by 0 bases and J by 3 bases, leaving 12 bases between them. Germline lookup yields CDR1 LNHNV and CDR2 YYDKDF (reference sequence). CDR3 length: 15 residues. The CDR3 DNA follows: TGTGCCACCAGCAGAGAAAGGGCGGGAAGCTACGAGCAGTACTTC. This sequence encodes CATSRERAGSYEQYF.

J is TRBJ1-5 and V is TRBV20-1; D might be TRBD1 (6 bases). Per the germline V gene, CDR1 is DFQATT and CDR2 is SNEGSKA (reference sequence). The CDR3 runs to 15 residues. The V and J ends lost 3 bases and 5 bases respectively, with 17 bases between them. CDR3 nucleotide sequence: TGCAGTGCTAGCCCCCGAGGGGGGGTTGATCAGCCCCAGCATTTT. Amino acids: CSASPRGGVDQPQHF.

The CDR3 spells CASSLHSQGSNTEAFF. The CDR3 DNA follows: TGTGCCAGCAGCTTACATTCACAGGGATCAAACACTGAAGCTTTCTTT. This sequence joins TRBV7-8 and TRBJ1-1; TRBD1 is a possible D gene (6 bases). The CDR3 length is 16 residues. Trimming took 2 bases from V and 2 from J, leaving 15 bases between them. Per germline, CDR1 SGHVS and CDR2 FQNEAQ.

V and J are TRBV30 and TRBJ2-3, with D possibly being TRBD2 (5 bases). Germline CDR1 and CDR2: GTSNPN and SVGIG (reference sequence). The CDR3 consists of 15 residues. With 0 bases removed from V and 5 bases from J, the gap between germline ends came to 15 bases. In nucleotides, the CDR3 is TGTGCCTGGAGTGTACTGTTGGGGAGTGGAGATACGCAGTATTTT. Its protein is CAWSVLLGSGDTQYF.